Each of the 10 T cell receptor beta chains below was sequenced from the same sample in a study of cytomegalovirus exposure and HLA in healthy donors. The PCR had 60 Vbeta and 13 Jbeta primers. The protocol was immunoSEQ multiplex PCR, while the TCRdb copy is restricted to in-frame clones and leaves out a portion. The sample has around 120,000 clones, about 76% seen once. Input material: PBMCs. The receptors here all came from a man between 18 and 35 years old in good health and CMV-seronegative.

The table lists this clone with a few counts. The V call is TRBV9, the J call TRBJ1-2; a weak D match, TRBD1 (5 bases). Deletions cut 0 bases from V and 2 bases from J, with 5 bases between. CDR1 and CDR2 from the germline V gene are SGDLS and YYNGEE. This CDR3 region has 13 residues. The CDR3 protein is CASSVAGNYGYTF. CDR3 bases: TGTGCCAGCAGCGTAGCAGGGAACTATGGCTACACCTTC.

The V and J genes are TRBV7-6 and TRBJ1-1, with D unclear. V was clipped by 0 bases and J by 4 bases, with 9 bases between them. This CDR3 is built from 14 residues. Germline loops: CDR1 SGHVS, CDR2 FNYEAQ. The CDR3 nucleotides are TGTGCCAGCAGCTTAGCTGACAAGCTCACTGAAGCTTTCTTT. Amino acids: CASSLADKLTEAFF. Filled out from reference TRBV7-6 and TRBJ1-1, the complete variable domain reads GAGVSQSPRYKVTKRGQDVALRCDPISGHVSLYWYRQALGQGPEFLTYFNYEAQQDKSGLPNDRFSAERPEGSISTLTIQRTEQRDSAMYRCASSLADKLTEAFFGQGTRLTVV.

This sequence joins TRBV5-4 and TRBJ1-1, with D maybe TRBD1 (6 bases). The germline gives CDR1 SGHNT, CDR2 YYREEE (reference sequence). Trimming took 5 bases from V and 8 from J, leaving 10 bases between them. The CDR3 runs to 11 residues. CDR3 amino acids: CASSARGEAFF. In DNA form, the CDR3 reads TGTGCCAGCAGTGCTAGGGGGGAAGCTTTCTTT.

The CDR3 loop is CASRPGQGLIGQTNEKLFF. DNA for the CDR3: TGTGCCAGCAGACCGGGACAGGGTCTCATTGGGCAGACTAATGAAAAACTGTTTTTT. The rearrangement joins TRBV27 to TRBJ1-4; 9 positions agree with TRBD1. CDR1 MNHEY and CDR2 SMNVEV come from the germline V gene (reference sequence). The CDR3 has 19 amino acids. Unmatched junction bases numbered 16, after V lost 6 bases and J lost 2 bases.

This chain connects TRBV5-4 to TRBJ2-1, with 9 bases identical to TRBD1. This CDR3 is 15 amino acids long. Per the germline V gene, CDR1 is SGHNT and CDR2 is YYREEE (reference sequence). The V gene end was trimmed by 5 bases and the J gene end by 4 bases; junction bases not matched to a gene: 7. CDR3 protein: CASRGRDREYNEQFF. DNA for the CDR3: TGTGCCAGCAGGGGTCGGGACAGGGAGTACAATGAGCAGTTCTTC.

V gene TRBV7-7 combines with J gene TRBJ2-5, with 11 positions matching TRBD1. V lost 3 bases to trimming and J lost 1 base; unmatched junction nucleotides: 4. This CDR3 is 16 amino acids long. Per the germline V gene, CDR1 is SSHAT and CDR2 is FNYEAQ (reference sequence). This CDR3 reads CASSFGTGGIQETQYF. The CDR3 DNA is TGTGCCAGCAGCTTCGGGACAGGGGGGATCCAAGAGACCCAGTACTTC.

The chain has TRBV7-9 and TRBJ1-5; TRBD1 matches at 7 bases. The CDR3 runs to 14 residues. Germline CDR1 and CDR2: SEHNR and FQNEAQ (reference sequence). Trimming took 5 bases from V and 7 from J; bases not matched to a gene: 8. CDR3 residues: CASSHDRVRQPQHF. DNA of the CDR3: TGTGCCAGCAGCCACGACAGGGTGCGACAGCCCCAGCATTTT.

This clone was recorded only once. V and J are TRBV18 and TRBJ1-6; a possible D gene is TRBD1 (5 bases). The germline V gene has CDR1 KGHSH and CDR2 LQKENI. This CDR3 region has 16 residues. Trimming shortened V by 0 bases and J by 1 base, and 7 bases separated the two germline ends. The DNA for the CDR3 is TGTGCCAGCTCACCACCCAGGGATTCCTATAATTCACCCCTCCACTTT. Its translation: CASSPPRDSYNSPLHF.

The rearrangement links TRBV30 to TRBJ1-5; weak D call: TRBD1 (5 bases). The CDR3 length is 14 residues. The ends were cut back, 0 bases at V and 7 bases at J, with 13 bases in the middle. Germline CDR1 and CDR2: GTSNPN and SVGIG (reference sequence). DNA for the CDR3: TGTGCCTGGAGTGTACATGGGGGGGGACAGCCCCAGCATTTT. Protein product: CAWSVHGGGQPQHF.

The genes are TRBV9 and TRBJ1-4; weak D call: TRBD1 (5 bases). Trimming took 6 bases from V and 7 from J, leaving 16 bases between them. CDR1 and CDR2 (germline): SGDLS, YYNGEE. CDR3 length: 14 amino acids. CDR3 sequence (DNA): TGTGCCAGCACCCCGGGGGGGAGTGGTGAAAAACTGTTTTTT. Its protein product is CASTPGGSGEKLFF.